These 9 T cell receptor beta chains originate from one sample sequenced in a study of beta chain features in type 1 diabetes. The whole isolated RNA underwent reverse transcription, so sequencing captured expressed TCRB transcripts. Repertoires were generated with immunoSEQ multiplex PCR, while TCRdb's copy carries only in-frame clones and drops some. The sample lists about 320,000 clones, about 14% seen once, with approximately 6.7% in the top ten. Material for sequencing was central memory CD4+ T cells from blood. The receptors were sampled from a man aged 25 to 45 in good health.

V and J are TRBV7-7 and TRBJ1-5, with D maybe TRBD1 (5 bases). In germline, CDR1 is SSHAT, CDR2 FNYEAQ (reference sequence). V lost 4 bases and J lost 9, with 19 bases in between. This CDR3 has 15 residues. For the CDR3, the DNA is TGTGCCAGCAGCTCCCTAAGGACCAGGGTTCGGCCCCAGCATTTT. Protein sequence: CASSSLRTRVRPQHF.

This clone showed up just a few times. This rearrangement joins TRBV18 to TRBJ1-2; 7 bases map to TRBD1. Germline CDR1 reads KGHSH; CDR2 reads LQKENI. With 2 bases clipped from V and 3 bases from J, the junction kept 3 bases outside the gene matches. This CDR3 contains 14 residues. The CDR3 nucleotides read TGTGCCAGCTCACCAGGAGGGGGCGACTATGGCTACACCTTC. Its protein product is CASSPGGGDYGYTF.

This clone was recorded a few times. The gene calls are TRBV29-1 and TRBJ1-2, with D possibly TRBD1 on 6 matching bases. The CDR3 spans 19 residues. Germline assignment: CDR1 SQVTM and CDR2 ANQGSEA. The V and J ends lost 0 bases and 7 bases respectively, with 30 bases between them. CDR3 coding DNA: TGCAGCGTTGAAGACTTAATGCGTAGAAGGGGCAGGGGTAGGGGTGGCTACACCTTC. Translation: CSVEDLMRRRGRGRGGYTF. The full variable domain, rest sourced from reference TRBV29-1 and TRBJ1-2, is SAVISQKPSRDICQRGTSLTIQCQVDSQVTMMFWYRQQPGQSLTLIATANQGSEATYESGFVIDKFPISRPNLTFSTLTVSNMSPEDSSIYLCSVEDLMRRRGRGRGGYTFGSGTRLTVV.

The genes are TRBV19 and TRBJ2-1; 8 positions agree with TRBD1. The V and J ends lost 3 bases and 4 bases, in that order; junction bases with no gene match: 8. CDR3 size: 16 residues. Germline CDR1 LNHDA, CDR2 SQIVND (reference sequence). The CDR3 nucleotides are TGTGCCAGTAGTATTGGTGCAACAGGGGGTTACAATGAGCAGTTCTTC. Translation gives CASSIGATGGYNEQFF.

In DNA form, the CDR3 reads TGTGCCAGCTCACCGGCGGGAGGGCCACAGGAGCAGTTCTTC. Translating gives CASSPAGGPQEQFF. This chain uses TRBV18 with TRBJ2-1, with 9 bases fitting TRBD2. Trimming cost V 3 bases and J 10 bases; bases outside gene matches: 7. This CDR3 contains 14 residues. Germline V gives CDR1 KGHSH, CDR2 LQKENI.

This clone appeared a few times. At one end, the junction sequence differs from germline, possibly due to a read error. The chain carries TRBV10-3 and TRBJ2-3; D unclear. Germline CDR1 and CDR2: ENHRY and SYGVKD. This CDR3 region has 17 residues. This chain's CDR3 is CASSPVRFGDNTDTQYF. In nucleotides, the CDR3 is TGTGCCAGCAGTCCGGTGAGGTTTGGGGATAACACAGATACGCAGTATTTT.

This clone was recorded a few times. The sample contains more than one DNA sequence encoding this CDR3. The chain couples TRBV29-1 to TRBJ2-5; D possibly matches TRBD1 or TRBD2 (5 bases each). The CDR3 totals 12 residues. V was shortened by 1 base and J by 5 bases, with 8 bases between the two germline ends. Germline V gives CDR1 SQVTM, CDR2 ANQGSEA. Written as DNA, the CDR3 is TGCAGCGTTGAAGGGGGCGGGGAGACCCAGTACTTC. As protein: CSVEGGGETQYF.

This chain connects TRBV4-2 to TRBJ1-1; D is possibly TRBD1 (6 bases). The CDR3 is made up of 14 amino acids. The germline V gene encodes CDR1 LGHNA and CDR2 YNFKEQ. V shed 7 bases and J shed 2 bases, with 14 bases lying between them. The CDR3 protein is CASTYEQGNTEAFF. The CDR3 coding sequence is TGTGCCAGCACCTACGAACAGGGAAACACTGAAGCTTTCTTT.

CDR3 region: CASSPRGGSAYGYTF. Here the CDR3 DNA reads TGTGCCAGCAGCCCGCGAGGGGGTTCTGCTTATGGCTACACCTTC. The chain joins TRBV7-2 to TRBJ1-2; the D gene is possibly TRBD1 (6 bases). The CDR3 has 15 amino acids. Trimming pared 5 bases from V and 5 bases from J, leaving 18 bases between. Germline V gene data show CDR1 as SGHTA and CDR2 as FQGNSA. Combining the CDR3 with reference TRBV7-2 and TRBJ1-2 gives the whole variable domain GAGVSQSPSNKVTEKGKDVELRCDPISGHTALYWYRQSLGQGLEFLIYFQGNSAPDKSGLPSDRFSAERTGGSVSTLTIQRTQQEDSAVYLCASSPRGGSAYGYTFGSGTRLTVV.